This T cell receptor beta chain was captured in a study of beta chain features in type 1 diabetes. Study results and limitations: Moderately but significantly shorter TCRB CDR3s were found in Type 1 diabetes patients in all four CD4+ subsets.

Note on this clone: The antigen is undetermined.

TCRB transcripts that were expressed got sequenced, as all of the isolated RNA had been reverse transcribed. Mean read depth for naive, central memory and regulatory T cell samples was about 3.4 million reads. Clones were read by immunoSEQ multiplex PCR, and TCRdb kept only the in-frame ones, dropping some. The profile shows some 250,000 clones, about a tenth of them singletons. Sorting with CD45RO/CCR7/CD25/CD127/CD95/CD27 yielded naive, central memory, regulatory and stem-like memory CD4+ cells. The germline CDR1 and CDR2 sequences are LNHDA and SQIVND (reference sequence). The CDR3 is made up of 13 amino acids. The J segment lost 4 bases and the V segment lost 4 bases, leaving 1 base of the junction unmatched.

V and J are TRBV19 and TRBJ1-1; TRBD1 aligns across 9 bases. The TCR was taken from a man aged 25 to 40 with type 1 diabetes. Sample: naive CD4+ T cells from blood. CDR3 nucleotides: TGTGCCAGTAGTAACAGGGGGCTCACTGAAGCTTTCTTT. It yields the protein CASSNRGLTEAFF.